This paragraph reports one T cell receptor (beta chain). Its recognized antigen is unknown. No base-level quality is on record; no much larger clone is a single base apart. The time point label, as the study defines it: cycle 2 day 1 (C2D1) of nivolumab. Every trial patient had relapsed following autologous stem cell transplantation, and prior brentuximab vedotin exposure was what differed among cohorts A, B and C. The trial cohort was composed of 55 to 65 patients with relapsed/refractory classical Hodgkin lymphoma, for whom complete response, partial response or progressive disease was recorded as best overall response. Single-agent nivolumab was administered to trial patients in the multi-cohort phase II CheckMate 205 trial. An independent review committee assessed best overall response using the 2007 International Working Group response criteria. PBMCs from the trial were collected at three points: immediately before nivolumab initiation (C1D1), and during therapy at cycle 2 day 1 and cycle 4 day 1. After peripheral blood was drawn into 8 mL Vacutainer Cell Preparation Tubes, PBMCs were isolated by centrifugation and then cryopreserved.

The Qiagen DNeasy kit was used to extract genomic DNA both from unsorted PBMCs and from the negatively selected CD4+ and CD8+ fractions. TCR beta CDR3 regions were amplified by immunoSEQ multiplex PCR using primers annealing to V and J segments. A synthetic immune receptor repertoire was used to minimize amplification bias, and any residual bias was removed computationally once sequencing was done. On the authors' methods: Custom Python scripts were used to quantify repertoire diversity as the Shannon entropy index. Unsorted, CD4+ and CD8+ repertoires were analyzed separately, except for combined analyses in which CD4+ and CD8+ sequences were merged in silico. Clonal expansion was defined as a frequency increase of at least 2-fold after treatment compared with C1D1, and clones undetected at baseline were assigned a pseudocount of 0.5. Clones with 0 or 1 copy at C1D1 were classified as singleton clones, and clones with 2 or more copies were classified as non-singleton clones. Clones expanded in unsorted samples were labelled as CD4+, CD8+ or unknown by matching protein sequences in sorted samples from the same patient. Wilcoxon tests on paired samples were used to test changes in diversity from C1D1 to C4D1. Not all clones reach the TCRdb copy of this immuneACCESS table, which keeps in-frame sequences only. Checked studies attribute under half of the gap to unresolved V genes and leave the rest unexplained. The V and J calls and clone size come from that table; D and trimming were worked out from the DNA. Here the sample has about 100,000 clones; 89% occur a single time. 15% to 20% of the sample belongs to the ten largest clones.

From the cysteine through the phenylalanine, the CDR3 covers 15 amino acids. Just CDR3 DNA is preserved here, 45 bases in frame from base 1. At the junction V is shortened by 0 bases and J by 7 bases, with 14 bases in between. Based on the germline V gene, the CDR1 and CDR2 sequences are SGHTS and YDEGEE. The data were obtained in a study of PD-1 blockade in classical Hodgkin lymphoma (TCRdb year 2020). About the study as a whole: Nivolumab dosing was 3 mg/kg intravenously every 2 weeks, continuing until either disease progression or unacceptable toxicity. The study used TCR beta sequencing and CyTOF to define a peripheral blood immune signature of response to PD-1 blockade in classical Hodgkin lymphoma. What the authors observed across the whole study: Only a single clinical trial cohort was studied, and what caused the repertoire differences, possibly disease activity or prior therapy, remained undefined. Diversity was lower in patients who began nivolumab less than 1 year after ASCT, so these patients were left out of later analyses to avoid confounding by immune reconstitution. CD4+ but not CD8+ TCR diversity rose significantly by C4D1 (p=0.0027 vs p=0.16), most apparent in complete responders (p=0.02). Baseline TCR diversity was reported to be lower in newly diagnosed patients than in healthy donors and to be lower still in relapsed/refractory patients. Among trial patients, those achieving complete response had baseline diversity similar to that of newly diagnosed patients, while diversity was significantly lower in partial responders and progressors.

The sample here was peripheral blood mononuclear cells (PBMCs), taken before the second cycle of nivolumab. The source is a human donor with classical Hodgkin lymphoma. This chain joins TRBV5-8 to TRBJ1-5; matching of 6 bases hints at TRBD1 as the D gene. In nucleotide form, the sequence is TGTGCCAGCAGCTTGGGTGGGCGGGGGCACCAGCCCCAGCATTTT. The resulting protein is CASSLGGRGHQPQHF.